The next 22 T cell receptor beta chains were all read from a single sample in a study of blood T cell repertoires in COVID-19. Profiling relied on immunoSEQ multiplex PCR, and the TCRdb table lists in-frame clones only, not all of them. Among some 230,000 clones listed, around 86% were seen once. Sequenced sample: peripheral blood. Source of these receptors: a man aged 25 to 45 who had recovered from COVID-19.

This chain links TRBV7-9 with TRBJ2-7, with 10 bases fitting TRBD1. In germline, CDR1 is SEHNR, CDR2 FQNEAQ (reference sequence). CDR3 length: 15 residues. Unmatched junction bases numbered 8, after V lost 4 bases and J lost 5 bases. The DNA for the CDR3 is TGTGCCAGCAGCTCCACGGGACAGGGGACCCACGAGCAGTACTTC. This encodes CASSSTGQGTHEQYF.

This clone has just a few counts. The CDR3 DNA is TGCAGCGTTGAGACTGCCCCCCTCGCCGATGAGCAGTTCTTC. Residues: CSVETAPLADEQFF. The rearrangement links TRBV29-1 to TRBJ2-1; D not resolved. This CDR3 has 14 residues. CDR1 and CDR2 from the germline V gene are SQVTM and ANQGSEA. Trimming left V 3 bases short and J 8 bases short, with 17 bases between.

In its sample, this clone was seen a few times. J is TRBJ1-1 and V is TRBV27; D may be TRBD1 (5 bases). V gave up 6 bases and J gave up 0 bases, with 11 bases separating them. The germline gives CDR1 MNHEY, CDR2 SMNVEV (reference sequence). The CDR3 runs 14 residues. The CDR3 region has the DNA TGTGCCAGCAGGGACATAGTCATGAACACTGAAGCTTTCTTT. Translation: CASRDIVMNTEAFF.

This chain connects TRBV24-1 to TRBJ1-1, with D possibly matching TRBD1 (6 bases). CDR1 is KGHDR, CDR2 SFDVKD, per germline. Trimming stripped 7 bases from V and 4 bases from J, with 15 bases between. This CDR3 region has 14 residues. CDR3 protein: CATSSGQGSTEAFF. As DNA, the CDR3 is TGTGCCACCAGCTCCGGGCAGGGGAGCACTGAAGCTTTCTTT.

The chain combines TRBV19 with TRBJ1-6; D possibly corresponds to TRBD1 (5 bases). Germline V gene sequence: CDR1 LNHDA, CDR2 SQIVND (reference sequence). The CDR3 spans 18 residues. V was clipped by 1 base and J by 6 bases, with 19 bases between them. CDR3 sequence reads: CASSIARSHDRLNSPLHF. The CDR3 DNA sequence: TGTGCCAGTAGTATAGCTCGGAGCCACGACAGACTTAATTCACCCCTCCACTTT.

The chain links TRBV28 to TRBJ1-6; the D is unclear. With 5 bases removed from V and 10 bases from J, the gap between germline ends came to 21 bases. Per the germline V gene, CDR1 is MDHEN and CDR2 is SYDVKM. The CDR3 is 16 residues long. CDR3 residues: CASSSQAGLLGSPLHF. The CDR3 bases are TGTGCCAGCAGTAGCCAGGCGGGCTTATTGGGGTCACCCCTCCACTTT.

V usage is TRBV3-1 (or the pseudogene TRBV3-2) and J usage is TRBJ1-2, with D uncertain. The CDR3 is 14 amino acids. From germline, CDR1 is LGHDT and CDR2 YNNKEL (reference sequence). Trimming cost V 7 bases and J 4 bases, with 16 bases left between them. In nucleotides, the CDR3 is TGTGCCAGCAACCTGCAAGAGGGAGGCTATGGCTACACCTTC. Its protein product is CASNLQEGGYGYTF.

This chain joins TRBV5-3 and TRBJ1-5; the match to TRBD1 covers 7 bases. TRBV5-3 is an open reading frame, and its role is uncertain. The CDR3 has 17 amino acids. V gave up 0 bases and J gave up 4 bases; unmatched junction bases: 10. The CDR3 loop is CARSLGGTVQANQPQHF. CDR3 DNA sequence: TGTGCCAGAAGCTTGGGGGGGACAGTTCAAGCAAATCAGCCCCAGCATTTT.

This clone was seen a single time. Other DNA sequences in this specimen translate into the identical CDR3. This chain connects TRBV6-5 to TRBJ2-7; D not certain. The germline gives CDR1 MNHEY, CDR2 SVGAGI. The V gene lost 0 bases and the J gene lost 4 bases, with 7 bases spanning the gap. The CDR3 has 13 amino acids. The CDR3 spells CASSYSRFYEQYF. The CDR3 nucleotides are TGTGCCAGCAGTTACTCGAGATTTTACGAGCAGTACTTC.

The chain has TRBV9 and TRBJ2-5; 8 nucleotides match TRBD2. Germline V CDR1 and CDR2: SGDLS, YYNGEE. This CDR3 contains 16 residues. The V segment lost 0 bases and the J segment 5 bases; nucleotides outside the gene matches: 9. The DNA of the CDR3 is TGTGCCAGCAGCGTAGGGGAAAATAGCGGGGAGGAGACCCAGTACTTC. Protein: CASSVGENSGEETQYF.

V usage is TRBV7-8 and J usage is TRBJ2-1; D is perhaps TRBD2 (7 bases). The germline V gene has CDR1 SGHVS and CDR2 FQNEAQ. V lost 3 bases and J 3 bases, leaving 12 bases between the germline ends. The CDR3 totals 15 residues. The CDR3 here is CASSFSRGGYNEQFF. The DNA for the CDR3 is TGTGCCAGCAGCTTCTCAAGGGGGGGCTACAATGAGCAGTTCTTC.

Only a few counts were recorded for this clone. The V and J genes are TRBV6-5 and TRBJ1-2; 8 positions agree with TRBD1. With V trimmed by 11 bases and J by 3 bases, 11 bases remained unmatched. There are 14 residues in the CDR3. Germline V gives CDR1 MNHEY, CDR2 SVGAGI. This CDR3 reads CACLSGQADYGYTF. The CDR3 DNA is TGTGCCTGTTTATCGGGACAGGCGGACTATGGCTACACCTTC.

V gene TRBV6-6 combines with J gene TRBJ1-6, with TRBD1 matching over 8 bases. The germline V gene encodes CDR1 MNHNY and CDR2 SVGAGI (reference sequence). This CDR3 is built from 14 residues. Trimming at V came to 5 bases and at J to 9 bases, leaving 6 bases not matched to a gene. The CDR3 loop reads CASSAGGISSPLHF. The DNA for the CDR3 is TGTGCCAGCAGTGCAGGGGGCATCAGTTCACCCCTCCACTTT.

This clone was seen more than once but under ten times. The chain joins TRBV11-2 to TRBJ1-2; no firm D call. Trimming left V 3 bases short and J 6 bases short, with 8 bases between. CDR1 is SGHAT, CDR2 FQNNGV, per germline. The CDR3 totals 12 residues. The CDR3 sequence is CASSFETNGYTF. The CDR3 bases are TGTGCCAGCAGCTTTGAAACTAATGGCTACACCTTC. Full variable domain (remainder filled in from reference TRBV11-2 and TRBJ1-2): EAGVAQSPRYKIIEKRQSVAFWCNPISGHATLYWYQQILGQGPKLLIQFQNNGVVDDSQLPKDRFSAERLKGVDSTLKIQPAKLEDSAVYLCASSFETNGYTFGSGTRLTVV.

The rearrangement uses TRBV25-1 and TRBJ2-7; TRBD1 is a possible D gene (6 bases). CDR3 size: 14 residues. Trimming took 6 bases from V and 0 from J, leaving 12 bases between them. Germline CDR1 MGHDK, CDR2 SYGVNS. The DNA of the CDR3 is TGTGCCAGCAGCCGGACAGTTACCTCCTACGAGCAGTACTTC. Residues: CASSRTVTSYEQYF.

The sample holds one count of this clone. CDR3 coding DNA: TGCGCCAGCAGCGTGGGCGCAGGAGAAAAACTGTTTTTT. Translating gives CASSVGAGEKLFF. V usage is TRBV5-1 and J usage is TRBJ1-4; D unclear. Germline assignment: CDR1 SGHRS and CDR2 YFSETQ. The CDR3 extends over 13 amino acids. V was shortened by 4 bases and J by 8 bases, with 12 bases between the two germline ends.

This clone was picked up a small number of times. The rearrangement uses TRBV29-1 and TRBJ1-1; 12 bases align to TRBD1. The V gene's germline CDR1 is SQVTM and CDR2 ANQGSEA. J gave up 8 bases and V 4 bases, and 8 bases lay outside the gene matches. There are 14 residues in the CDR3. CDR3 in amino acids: CSVGGQGASGEAFF. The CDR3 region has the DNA TGCAGCGTTGGGGGACAGGGGGCCTCGGGCGAAGCTTTCTTT.

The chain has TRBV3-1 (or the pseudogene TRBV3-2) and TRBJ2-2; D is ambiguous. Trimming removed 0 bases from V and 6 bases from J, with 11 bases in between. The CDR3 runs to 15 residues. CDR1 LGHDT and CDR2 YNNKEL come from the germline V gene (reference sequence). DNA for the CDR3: TGTGCCAGCAGCCAAGATGGTTTCAGGCCCGGGGAGCTGTTTTTT. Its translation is CASSQDGFRPGELFF.

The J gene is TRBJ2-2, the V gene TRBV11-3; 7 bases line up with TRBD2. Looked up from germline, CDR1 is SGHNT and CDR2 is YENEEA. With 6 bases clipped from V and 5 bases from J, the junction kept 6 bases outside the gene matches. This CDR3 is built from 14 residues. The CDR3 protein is CASRGGGGTGELFF. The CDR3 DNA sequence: TGTGCCAGCAGAGGTGGGGGAGGGACCGGGGAGCTGTTTTTT. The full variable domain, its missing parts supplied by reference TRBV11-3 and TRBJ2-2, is EAGVVQSPRYKIIEKKQPVAFWCNPISGHNTLYWYLQNLGQGPELLIRYENEEAVDDSQLPKDRFSAERLKGVDSTLKIQPAELGDSAVYLCASRGGGGTGELFFGEGSRLTVL.

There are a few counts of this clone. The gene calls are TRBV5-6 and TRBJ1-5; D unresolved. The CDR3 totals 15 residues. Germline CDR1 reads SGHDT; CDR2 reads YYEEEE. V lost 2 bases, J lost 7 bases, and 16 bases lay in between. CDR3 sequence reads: CASSFRTPAGQPQHF. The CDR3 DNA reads TGTGCCAGCAGCTTCAGGACTCCAGCCGGGCAGCCCCAGCATTTT. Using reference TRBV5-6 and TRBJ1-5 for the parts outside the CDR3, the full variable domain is DAGVTQSPTHLIKTRGQQVTLRCSPKSGHDTVSWYQQALGQGPQFIFQYYEEEERQRGNFPDRFSGHQFPNYSSELNVNALLLGDSALYLCASSFRTPAGQPQHFGDGTRLSIL.

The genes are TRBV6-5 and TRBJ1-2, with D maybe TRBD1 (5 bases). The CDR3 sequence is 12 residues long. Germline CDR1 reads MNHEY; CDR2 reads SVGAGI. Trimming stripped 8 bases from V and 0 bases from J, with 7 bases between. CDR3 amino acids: CASLRANYGYTF. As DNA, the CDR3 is TGTGCCAGCCTCAGGGCTAACTATGGCTACACCTTC.

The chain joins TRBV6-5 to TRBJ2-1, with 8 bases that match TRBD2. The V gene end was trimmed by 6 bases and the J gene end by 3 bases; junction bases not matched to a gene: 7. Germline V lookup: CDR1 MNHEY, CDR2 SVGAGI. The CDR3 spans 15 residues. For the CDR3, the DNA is TGTGCCAGCAGCCCAGCGGGGGTAGACTACAATGAGCAGTTCTTC. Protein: CASSPAGVDYNEQFF.